This TCR beta chain was sequenced in a study of control samples from healthy donors and cancer patients. Trimming left V 3 bases short and J 5 bases short, with 11 bases between. This CDR3 contains 14 residues. CDR1 is LGHNA and CDR2 is YSLEER in the germline V gene. The repertoire was sequenced with immunoSEQ multiplex PCR; TCRdb's copy has only in-frame clones and lacks some. In the table there are about 82,000 clones, around 87% of which are singletons. This sequence originates from a man aged 50 to 60 in good health. What was sequenced was blood. This rearrangement joins TRBV4-3 to TRBJ1-5, with D perhaps TRBD1 (5 bases). The CDR3 region is CASSQGRWDQPQHF. CDR3 DNA: TGCGCCAGCAGCCAGGGGCGGTGGGATCAGCCCCAGCATTTT.